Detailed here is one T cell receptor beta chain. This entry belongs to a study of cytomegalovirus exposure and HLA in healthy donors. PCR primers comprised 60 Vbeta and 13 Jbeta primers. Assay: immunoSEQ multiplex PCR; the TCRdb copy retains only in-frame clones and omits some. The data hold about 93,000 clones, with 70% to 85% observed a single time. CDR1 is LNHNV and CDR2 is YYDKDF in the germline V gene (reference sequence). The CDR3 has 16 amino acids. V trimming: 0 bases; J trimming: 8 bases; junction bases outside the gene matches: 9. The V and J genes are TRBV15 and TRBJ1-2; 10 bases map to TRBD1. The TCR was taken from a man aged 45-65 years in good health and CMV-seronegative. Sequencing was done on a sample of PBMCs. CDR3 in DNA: TGTGCCACCAGCAGAGAGGGGACAGGGGACCTGGACGGCTACACCTTC. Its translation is CATSREGTGDLDGYTF.